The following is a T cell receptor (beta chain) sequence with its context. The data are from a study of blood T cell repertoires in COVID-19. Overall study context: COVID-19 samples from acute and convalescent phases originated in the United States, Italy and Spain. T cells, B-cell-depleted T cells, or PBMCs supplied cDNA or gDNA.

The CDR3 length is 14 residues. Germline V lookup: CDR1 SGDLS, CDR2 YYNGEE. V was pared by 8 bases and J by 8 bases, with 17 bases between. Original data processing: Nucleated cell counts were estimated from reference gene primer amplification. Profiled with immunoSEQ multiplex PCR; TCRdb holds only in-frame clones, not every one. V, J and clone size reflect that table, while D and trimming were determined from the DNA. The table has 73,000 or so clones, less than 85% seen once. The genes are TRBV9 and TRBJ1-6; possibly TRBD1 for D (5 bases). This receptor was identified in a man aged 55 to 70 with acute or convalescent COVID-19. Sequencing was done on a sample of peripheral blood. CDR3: CASGALMGDSPLHF. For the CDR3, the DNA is TGTGCCAGTGGGGCTTTGATGGGCGATTCACCCCTCCACTTT.